The source of this TCR beta chain is a study of shared clonotypes between healthy human individuals. This clone was observed a handful of times. This table comes from immunoSEQ multiplex PCR, and its TCRdb copy is limited to in-frame clones, with some not included. Here the sample spans about half a million clones, about 72% being singletons. This clonotype was obtained from a woman between 40 and 55 years old in good health. Some clones in this sample may be carry-over from other donors' samples. Material for sequencing was PBMCs.

CDR3 DNA: TGCGCCAGCAGCCAACCCCCCTTGGGACTAGCGGGAGGGTCGGGGGAGATAGAGACCCAGTACTTC. Its protein product is CASSQPPLGLAGGSGEIETQYF. The rearrangement links TRBV4-1 to TRBJ2-5; TRBD2 matches 16 bases. The CDR3 loop spans 22 amino acids. The germline V gene encodes CDR1 MGHRA and CDR2 YSYEKL. J gave up 4 bases and V 2 bases, and 19 bases lay outside the gene matches.